This TCR beta chain was sequenced during a study of human T cells and chemical hapten exposure. Time point: pre-sensitization, week 0. Treatment defined: therapeutic diphenylcyclopropenone sensitization with weekly scalp DPC. Sample donors consisted of patients with alopecia, aged 18 to 70 years, who were suitable for DPC. Per germline, CDR1 DFQATT and CDR2 SNEGSKA (reference sequence). The ends were cut back, 3 bases at V and 4 bases at J, with 16 bases in the middle. This CDR3 region has 14 residues. This clonotype showed up just a few times. TCRdb used MiXCR to reprocess the RACE reads, holding one entry per CDR3 protein. The sample includes about 250,000 distinct CDR3 sequences, around 7.7% of them seen just once.

The receptor was isolated from a young man with alopecia areata. Some clones in this sample may be carry-over from other donors' samples. The chain links TRBV20-1 to TRBJ2-7; D is possibly TRBD2 (6 bases). This specimen consisted of whole blood, obtained in connection with sensitization to the hapten diphenylcyclopropenone (DPC). The chain's CDR3 is CSARSGTGDYEQYF. The CDR3 nucleotides are TGCAGTGCTAGGTCCGGGACTGGGGATTACGAGCAGTACTTC.